This T cell receptor (beta chain) was retrieved from a study of blood T cells in healthy people across ages. Findings and limits, study-wide: TCR beta diversity, measured per million T cells, fell in a roughly linear way with age.

All donors came from Russia, were Caucasian and healthy, and spanned ages roughly 6 to 95. PCR was performed a second time for roughly 7 to 11 cycles using a sample-barcoded 5' primer and a J-beta primer mix. One entry per CDR3 protein, called by TCRdb with MiXCR from the 5' RACE reads. The sample has about 1.5 million distinct CDR3 sequences; 35% to 45% are singletons. Only a few counts were recorded for this clonotype. The target antigen is unknown. The CDR3 is made up of 15 amino acids. V lost 5 bases, J lost 0 bases, and 10 bases lay in between. Germline V gives CDR1 LNHNV, CDR2 YYDKDF (reference sequence).

Material for sequencing was blood. The chain combines TRBV15 with TRBJ1-4; D uncertain. The clonotype was recovered from a woman aged 18-29 years in good health. The CDR3 DNA is TGTGCCACCAGCCGGTACACTGCAACTAATGAAAAACTGTTTTTT. This encodes CATSRYTATNEKLFF.